The clone carrying this T cell receptor (beta chain) came up once. The sample is drawn from a study of blood T cell repertoires in COVID-19. Study in general: Samples representing acute and convalescent COVID-19 were sourced from the United States, Italy and Spain.

Produced via immunoSEQ multiplex PCR; TCRdb's table is partial and in-frame only. The sample contains 120,000 or so clones, about 82% of which appear only once. This CDR3 has 15 residues. CDR1 GTSNPN and CDR2 SVGIG come from the germline V gene (reference sequence). V was pared by 0 bases and J by 5 bases, with 13 bases between. The sample taken for sequencing was peripheral blood. The TCR sequence derives from a man in his fifties or sixties with active or convalescent COVID-19. The chain recombines TRBV30 with TRBJ1-4, with D perhaps TRBD1 (5 bases). The CDR3 spells CAWSVLRGGNEKLFF. The CDR3, as DNA: TGTGCCTGGAGTGTACTTCGGGGGGGAAATGAAAAACTGTTTTTT.